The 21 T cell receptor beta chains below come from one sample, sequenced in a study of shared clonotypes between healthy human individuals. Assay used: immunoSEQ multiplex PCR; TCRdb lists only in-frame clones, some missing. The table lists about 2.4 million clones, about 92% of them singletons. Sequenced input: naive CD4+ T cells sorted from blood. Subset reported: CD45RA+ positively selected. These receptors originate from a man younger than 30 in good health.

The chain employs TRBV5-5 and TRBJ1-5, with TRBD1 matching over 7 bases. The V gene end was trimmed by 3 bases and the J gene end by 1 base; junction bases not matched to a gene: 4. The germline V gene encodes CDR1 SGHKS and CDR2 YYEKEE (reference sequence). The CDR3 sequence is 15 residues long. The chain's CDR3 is CASSSGGQSNQPQHF. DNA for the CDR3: TGTGCCAGCAGCTCAGGGGGACAAAGCAATCAGCCCCAGCATTTT.

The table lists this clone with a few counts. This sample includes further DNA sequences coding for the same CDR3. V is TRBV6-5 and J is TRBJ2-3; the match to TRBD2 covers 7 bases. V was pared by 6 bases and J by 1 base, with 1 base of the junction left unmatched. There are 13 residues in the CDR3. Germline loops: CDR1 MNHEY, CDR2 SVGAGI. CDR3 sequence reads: CASSRGGTDTQYF. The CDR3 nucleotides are TGTGCCAGCAGCCGGGGGGGCACAGATACGCAGTATTTT.

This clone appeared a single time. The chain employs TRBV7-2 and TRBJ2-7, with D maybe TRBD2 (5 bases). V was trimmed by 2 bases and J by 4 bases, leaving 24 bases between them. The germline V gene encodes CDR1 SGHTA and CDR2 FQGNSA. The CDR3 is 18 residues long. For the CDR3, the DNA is TGTGCCAGCAGCTTAAGGCCGGCGAGGGCAGGCGACGAGTACGAGCAGTACTTC. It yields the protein CASSLRPARAGDEYEQYF. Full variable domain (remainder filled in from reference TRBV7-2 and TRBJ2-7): GAGVSQSPSNKVTEKGKDVELRCDPISGHTALYWYRQSLGQGLEFLIYFQGNSAPDKSGLPSDRFSAERTGGSVSTLTIQRTQQEDSAVYLCASSLRPARAGDEYEQYFGPGTRLTVT.

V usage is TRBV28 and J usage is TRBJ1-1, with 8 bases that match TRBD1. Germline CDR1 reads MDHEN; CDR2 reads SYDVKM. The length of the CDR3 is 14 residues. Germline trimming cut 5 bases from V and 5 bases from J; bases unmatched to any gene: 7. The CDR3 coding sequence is TGTGCCAGCAGTATTGACAGGGGTCGGACTGAAGCTTTCTTT. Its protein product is CASSIDRGRTEAFF.

CDR3 loop: CASSEPVGTASYNEQFF. The CDR3 DNA sequence: TGTGCCAGCAGTGAACCAGTGGGGACTGCCTCCTACAATGAGCAGTTCTTC. This rearrangement joins TRBV6-1 to TRBJ2-1; a weak D match, TRBD2 (6 bases). There are 17 residues in the CDR3. V lost 2 bases and J 0 bases, leaving 14 bases between the germline ends. Germline V gene lookup returns CDR1 MNHNS and CDR2 SASEGT.

In DNA, the CDR3 is TGTGCCAGCAGTTTACCATGGGGACAGACCTCTGGAAACACCATATATTTT. This codes for CASSLPWGQTSGNTIYF. V gene TRBV28 combines with J gene TRBJ1-3, with 7 positions matching TRBD1. The trim removed 2 bases at V and 0 bases at J, leaving 7 bases unmatched. The CDR3 loop spans 17 amino acids. Germline V CDR1 and CDR2: MDHEN, SYDVKM.

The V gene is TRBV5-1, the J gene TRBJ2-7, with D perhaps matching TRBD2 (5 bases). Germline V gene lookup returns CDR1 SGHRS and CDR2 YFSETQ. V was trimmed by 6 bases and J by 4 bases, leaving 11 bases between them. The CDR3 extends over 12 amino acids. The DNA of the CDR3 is TGCGCCAGCACTGGGAGAAAGTACGAGCAGTACTTC. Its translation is CASTGRKYEQYF. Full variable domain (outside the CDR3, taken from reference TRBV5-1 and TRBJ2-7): KAGVTQTPRYLIKTRGQQVTLSCSPISGHRSVSWYQQTPGQGLQFLFEYFSETQRNKGNFPGRFSGRQFSNSRSEMNVSTLELGDSALYLCASTGRKYEQYFGPGTRLTVT.

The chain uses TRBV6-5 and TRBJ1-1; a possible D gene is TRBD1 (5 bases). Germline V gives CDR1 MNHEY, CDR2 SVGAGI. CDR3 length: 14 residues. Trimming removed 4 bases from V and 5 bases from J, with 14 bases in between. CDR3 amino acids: CASSSLGRGTEAFF. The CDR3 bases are TGTGCCAGCAGTTCCTTGGGGCGGGGAACTGAAGCTTTCTTT.

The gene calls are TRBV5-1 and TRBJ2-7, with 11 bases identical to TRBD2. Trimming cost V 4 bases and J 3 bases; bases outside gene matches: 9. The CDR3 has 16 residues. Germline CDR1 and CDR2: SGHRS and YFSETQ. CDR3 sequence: CASSVTGTSGNYEQYF. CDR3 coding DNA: TGCGCCAGCAGCGTAACCGGGACTAGCGGAAACTACGAGCAGTACTTC.

The CDR3 protein is CASRLRDPWDEQFF. The CDR3 region has the DNA TGTGCCAGCAGGCTCCGGGACCCCTGGGATGAGCAGTTCTTC. The J gene is TRBJ2-1, the V gene TRBV6-5; D may match TRBD1 or TRBD2 (5 bases each). The ends were cut back, 6 bases at V and 8 bases at J, with 17 bases in the middle. The CDR3 contains 14 residues. The germline V gene encodes CDR1 MNHEY and CDR2 SVGAGI.

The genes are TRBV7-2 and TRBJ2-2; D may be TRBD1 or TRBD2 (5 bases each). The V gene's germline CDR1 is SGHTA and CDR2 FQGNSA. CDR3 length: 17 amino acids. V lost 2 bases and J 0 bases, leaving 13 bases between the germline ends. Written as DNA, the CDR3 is TGTGCCAGCAGCTTATTACAGGCGCGGGCGAACACCGGGGAGCTGTTTTTT. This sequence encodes CASSLLQARANTGELFF.

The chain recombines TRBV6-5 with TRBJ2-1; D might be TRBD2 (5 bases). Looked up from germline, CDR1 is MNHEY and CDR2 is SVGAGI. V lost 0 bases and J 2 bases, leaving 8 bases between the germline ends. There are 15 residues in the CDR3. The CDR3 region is CASSYSYGTYNEQFF. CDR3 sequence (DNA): TGTGCCAGCAGTTACTCGTACGGGACCTACAATGAGCAGTTCTTC.

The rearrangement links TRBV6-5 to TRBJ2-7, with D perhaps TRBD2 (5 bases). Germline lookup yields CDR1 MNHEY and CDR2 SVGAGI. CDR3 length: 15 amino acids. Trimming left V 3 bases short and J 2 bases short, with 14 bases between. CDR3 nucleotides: TGTGCCAGCAGTTATAGTCTAAGCGGCACCTACGAGCAGTACTTC. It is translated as CASSYSLSGTYEQYF.

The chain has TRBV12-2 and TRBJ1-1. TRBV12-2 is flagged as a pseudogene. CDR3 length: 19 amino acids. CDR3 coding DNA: TGTGCAAGTCGCTTAGGGTCCCTCCCACCCCGGACTAAGGGCACTGAAGCTTTCTTT. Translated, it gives CASRLGSLPPRTKGTEAFF.

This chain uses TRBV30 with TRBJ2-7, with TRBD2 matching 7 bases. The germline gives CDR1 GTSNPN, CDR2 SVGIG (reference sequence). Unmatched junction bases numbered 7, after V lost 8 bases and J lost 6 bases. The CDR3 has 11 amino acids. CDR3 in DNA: TGTGCCGGGGGGAGGGTCGGCGAGCAGTACTTC. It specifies CAGGRVGEQYF. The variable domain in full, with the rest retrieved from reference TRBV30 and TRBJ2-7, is SQTIHQWPATLVQPVGSPLSLECTVEGTSNPNLYWYRQAAGRGLQLLFYSVGIGQISSEVPQNLSASRPQDRQFILSSKKLLLSDSGFYLCAGGRVGEQYFGPGTRLTVT.

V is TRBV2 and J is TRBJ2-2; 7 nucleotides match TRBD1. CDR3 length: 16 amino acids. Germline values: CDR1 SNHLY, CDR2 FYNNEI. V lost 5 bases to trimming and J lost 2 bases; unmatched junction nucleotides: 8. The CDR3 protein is CASSSPRDSNTGELFF. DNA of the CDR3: TGTGCCAGCAGTAGCCCTCGGGACAGTAACACCGGGGAGCTGTTTTTT.

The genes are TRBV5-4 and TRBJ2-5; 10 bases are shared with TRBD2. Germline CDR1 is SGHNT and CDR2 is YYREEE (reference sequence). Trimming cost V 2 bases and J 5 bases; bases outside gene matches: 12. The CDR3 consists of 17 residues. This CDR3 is CASSFRPGLAIRETQYF. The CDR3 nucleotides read TGTGCCAGCAGCTTTCGCCCGGGACTAGCGATACGGGAGACCCAGTACTTC. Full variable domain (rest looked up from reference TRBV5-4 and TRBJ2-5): ETGVTQSPTHLIKTRGQQVTLRCSSQSGHNTVSWYQQALGQGPQFIFQYYREEENGRGNFPPRFSGLQFPNYSSELNVNALELDDSALYLCASSFRPGLAIRETQYFGPGTRLLVL.

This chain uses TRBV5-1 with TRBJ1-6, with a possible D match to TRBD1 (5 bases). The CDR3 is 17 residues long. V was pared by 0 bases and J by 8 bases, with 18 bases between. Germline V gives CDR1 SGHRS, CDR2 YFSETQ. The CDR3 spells CASSLAGTGQAHSPLHF. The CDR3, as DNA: TGCGCCAGCAGCTTGGCCGGGACCGGGCAGGCGCATTCACCCCTCCACTTT. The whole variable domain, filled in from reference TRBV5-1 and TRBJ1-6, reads KAGVTQTPRYLIKTRGQQVTLSCSPISGHRSVSWYQQTPGQGLQFLFEYFSETQRNKGNFPGRFSGRQFSNSRSEMNVSTLELGDSALYLCASSLAGTGQAHSPLHFGNGTRLTVT.

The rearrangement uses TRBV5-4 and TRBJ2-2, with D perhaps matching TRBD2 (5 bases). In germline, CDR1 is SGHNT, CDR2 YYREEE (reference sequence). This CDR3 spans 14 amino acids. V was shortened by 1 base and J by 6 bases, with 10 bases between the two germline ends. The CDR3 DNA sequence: TGTGCCAGCAGCTTGCGGGATGGTCCCGGGGAGCTGTTTTTT. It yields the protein CASSLRDGPGELFF.

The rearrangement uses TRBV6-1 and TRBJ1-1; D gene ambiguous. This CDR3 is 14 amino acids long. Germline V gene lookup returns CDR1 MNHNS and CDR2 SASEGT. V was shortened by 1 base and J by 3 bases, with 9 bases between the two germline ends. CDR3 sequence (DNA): TGTGCCAGCAGTGAAGTAAAGGGATACACTGAAGCTTTCTTT. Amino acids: CASSEVKGYTEAFF.

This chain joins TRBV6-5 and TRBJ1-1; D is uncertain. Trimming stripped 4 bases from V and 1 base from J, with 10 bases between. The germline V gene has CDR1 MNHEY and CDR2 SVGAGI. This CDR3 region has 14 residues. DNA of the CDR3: TGTGCCAGCAGTTCATCCCTGGGGAACACTGAAGCTTTCTTT. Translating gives CASSSSLGNTEAFF.